This paragraph reports one TCR beta chain. What antigen it recognizes has not been identified. The record has no base qualities; no much larger clone is one base away. The data were taken from a study of CD8 T cells in Susac syndrome (dated by TCRdb to 2018 to 2020). Background on the whole study: Of the Susac syndrome patients who were sequenced, over five had clinically active disease and eight were in clinical remission. Susac syndrome patients were therapy-naive, on corticosteroids (some also receiving IVIg), or on IVIg alone at blood withdrawal. Whether CD8+ T cell activation and differentiation in Susac syndrome was antigen driven was tested using repertoire sequencing. General study outcomes and caveats: No clonal expansion was detected in the CD4+ T cell repertoire of Susac syndrome patients. The number of individuals in the TCR sequencing and HLA analysis was acknowledged as relatively small.

RNA was extracted with the RNeasy kit and roughly 0.5 to 1 ug was reverse transcribed using random hexamers. TCR beta CDR3 regions were amplified with the immunoSEQ multiplex PCR assay covering 54 Vbeta and 13 Jbeta segments. PCR amplification bias was corrected by using a synthetic template baseline for primer optimization and computational correction. Turning to the authors' computational methods: Reads were annotated to V, D and J genes according to IMGT and were analyzed with immunoSEQ Analyzer, with only productive sequences retained. Clonality was calculated as one minus the Shannon entropy normalized by log2 of the number of productive unique sequences. For each patient and control, public and private clones were evaluated among the 100 most prevalent clones. Clones were defined as Susac-specific if absent from the healthy and MS cohorts, from under 1,200 published viral clones and from other ImmuneACCESS disease sequences. The public reads were quality trimmed at Q25 with fastp and then assembled into clones with MiXCR by TCRdb, keeping productive beta chains. Under each unique CDR3 protein, matching rows form one entry showing the most common genes and DNA. Here the V and J calls rest on TCRdb's processing, not on the authors' analysis. For this sample the table gives 120,000 to 150,000 distinct CDR3 sequences, of which nearly 97% were detected only once. Over 0.075% of the sample lies in the top ten.

There are 14 amino acids in the CDR3, from cysteine to phenylalanine inclusive. Only the CDR3 DNA is retained, 42 bases long and in frame from the first base. V has 6 bases trimmed and J has 10 bases trimmed; junction bases matching no gene number 9. High-throughput TCR beta sequencing profiled peripheral blood CD8+ and CD4+ T cells from healthy donors, Susac syndrome patients and multiple sclerosis patients. Recently defined diagnostic criteria for definite or probable disease were met by the Susac syndrome patients. CD8+ TEMRA cells were enriched by FACS, while bulk CD8+ and CD4+ T cells were purified by magnetic negative isolation. Blood was collected in EDTA tubes and processed within 24 hours, with PBMCs isolated through density gradient centrifugation. PBMCs intended for TCR sequencing were cryopreserved in liquid nitrogen and were subsequently thawed in a 37 degrees C water bath. The sorted or isolated CD4+, CD8+ and CD8+ TEMRA cells reached a purity of at least 90%.

The specimen was CD4+ T cells from PBMCs. The clonotype originates from a human donor with Susac syndrome. The sequence links TRBV12-3 or TRBV12-4 to TRBJ1-4, with TRBD1 identical over 9 junction bases. The nucleotide sequence reads as follows: TGTGCCAGCAGGTCGGGACAGGGTATGGCAAAACTGTTTTTT. This sequence encodes CASRSGQGMAKLFF.